This TCR beta chain was captured by sequencing in a study of shared clonotypes between healthy human individuals. Germline V gene lookup returns CDR1 LNHNV and CDR2 YYDKDF (reference sequence). The CDR3 runs 12 residues. V lost 0 bases, J lost 9 bases, and 7 bases lay in between. The table came from immunoSEQ multiplex PCR; TCRdb's copy has only in-frame clones and leaves some out. Of 2 million to 2.5 million clones listed, nearly 97% are singletons. Findings of the study overall: Clonotypes that were shared across a handful of donors made up roughly 5.2% of naive CD4 clonotypes. Generation probability values for non-shared clonotypes were lower than those for clonotypes shared by all four donors.

About this clone itself: Antigen unknown.

The TCR sequence derives from a man between 18 and 35 years old in good health. The source material was naive CD4+ T cells sorted from blood. Subset: CD45RA+ positively selected. J is TRBJ2-3 and V is TRBV15; D call uncertain. The CDR3 DNA reads TGTGCCACCAGCAGAGATCGGATAACGCAGTATTTT. Its protein product is CATSRDRITQYF.